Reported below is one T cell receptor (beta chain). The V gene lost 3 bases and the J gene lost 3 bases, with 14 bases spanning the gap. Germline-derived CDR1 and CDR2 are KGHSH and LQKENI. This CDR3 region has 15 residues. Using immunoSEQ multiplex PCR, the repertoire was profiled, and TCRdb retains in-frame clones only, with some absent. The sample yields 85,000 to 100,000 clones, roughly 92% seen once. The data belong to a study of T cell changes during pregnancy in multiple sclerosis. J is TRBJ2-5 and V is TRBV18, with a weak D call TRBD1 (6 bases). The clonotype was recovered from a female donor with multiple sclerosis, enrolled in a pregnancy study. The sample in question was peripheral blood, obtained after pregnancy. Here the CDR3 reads CASSPGQRAKETQYF. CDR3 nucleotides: TGTGCCAGCTCACCTGGACAGAGGGCCAAAGAGACCCAGTACTTC.